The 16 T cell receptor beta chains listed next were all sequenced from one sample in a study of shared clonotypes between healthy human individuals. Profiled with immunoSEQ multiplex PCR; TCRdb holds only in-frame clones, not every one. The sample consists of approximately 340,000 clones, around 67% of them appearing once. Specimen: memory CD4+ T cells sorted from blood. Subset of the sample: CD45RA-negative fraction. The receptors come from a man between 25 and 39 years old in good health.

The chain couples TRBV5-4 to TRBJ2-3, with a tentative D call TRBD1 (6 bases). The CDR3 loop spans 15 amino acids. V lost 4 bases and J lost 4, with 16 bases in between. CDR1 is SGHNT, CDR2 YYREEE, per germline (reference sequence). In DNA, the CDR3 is TGTGCCAGCAGCACAGGACAGAGAGACGCAGATACGCAGTATTTT. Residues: CASSTGQRDADTQYF.

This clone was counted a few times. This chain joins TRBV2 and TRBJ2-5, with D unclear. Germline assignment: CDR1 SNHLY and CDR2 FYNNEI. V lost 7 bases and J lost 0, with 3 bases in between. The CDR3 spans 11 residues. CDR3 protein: CASKYQETQYF. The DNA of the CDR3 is TGTGCCAGCAAATACCAAGAGACCCAGTACTTC.

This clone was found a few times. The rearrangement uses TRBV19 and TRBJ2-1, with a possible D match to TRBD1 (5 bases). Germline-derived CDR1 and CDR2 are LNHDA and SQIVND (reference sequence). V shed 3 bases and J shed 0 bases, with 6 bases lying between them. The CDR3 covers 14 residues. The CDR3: CASSIDSSYNEQFF. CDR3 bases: TGTGCCAGTAGTATCGACAGCTCCTACAATGAGCAGTTCTTC.

The CDR3 region is CASSRDDQPQHF. The CDR3 region has the DNA TGTGCCAGCAGCCGGGATGATCAGCCCCAGCATTTT. This sequence joins TRBV7-2 and TRBJ1-5; D gene ambiguous. The CDR3 is 12 residues long. The V and J ends lost 5 bases and 5 bases respectively, with 7 bases between them. In germline, CDR1 is SGHTA, CDR2 FQGNSA. The full variable domain, with the rest looked up from reference TRBV7-2 and TRBJ1-5, is GAGVSQSPSNKVTEKGKDVELRCDPISGHTALYWYRQSLGQGLEFLIYFQGNSAPDKSGLPSDRFSAERTGGSVSTLTIQRTQQEDSAVYLCASSRDDQPQHFGDGTRLSIL.

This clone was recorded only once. The DNA for the CDR3 is TGTGCCAGCAGTCACGGGGGCGCGGGGGAAAAACTGTTTTTT. It translates to CASSHGGAGEKLFF. The chain combines TRBV28 with TRBJ1-4; tentatively, D is TRBD1 (6 bases). The CDR3 sequence is 14 residues long. Trimming took off 5 bases at V and 8 bases at J, with 15 bases between the two ends. Germline values: CDR1 MDHEN, CDR2 SYDVKM.

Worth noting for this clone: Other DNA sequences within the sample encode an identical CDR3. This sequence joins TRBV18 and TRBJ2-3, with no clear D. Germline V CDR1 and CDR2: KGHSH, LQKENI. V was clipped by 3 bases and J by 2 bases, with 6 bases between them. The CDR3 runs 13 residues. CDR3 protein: CASSPDHTDTQYF. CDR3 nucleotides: TGTGCCAGCTCACCCGACCACACAGATACGCAGTATTTT.

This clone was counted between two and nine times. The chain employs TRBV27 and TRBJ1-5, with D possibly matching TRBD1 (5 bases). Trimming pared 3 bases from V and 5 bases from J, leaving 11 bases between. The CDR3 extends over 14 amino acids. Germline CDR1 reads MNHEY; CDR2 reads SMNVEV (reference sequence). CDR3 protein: CASSLFQGHQPQHF. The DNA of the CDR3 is TGTGCCAGCAGTTTGTTTCAGGGCCATCAGCCCCAGCATTTT.

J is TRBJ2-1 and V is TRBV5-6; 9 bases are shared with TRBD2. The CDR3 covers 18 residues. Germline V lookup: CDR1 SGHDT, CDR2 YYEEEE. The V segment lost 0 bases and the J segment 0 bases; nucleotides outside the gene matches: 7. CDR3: CASSLVLAGLSSYNEQFF. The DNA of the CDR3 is TGTGCCAGCAGCTTGGTACTAGCGGGTCTGAGCTCCTACAATGAGCAGTTCTTC.

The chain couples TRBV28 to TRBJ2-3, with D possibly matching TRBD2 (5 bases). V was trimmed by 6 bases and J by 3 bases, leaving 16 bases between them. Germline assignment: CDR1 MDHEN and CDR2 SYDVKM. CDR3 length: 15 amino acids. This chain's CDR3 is CASSDFKRATDTQYF. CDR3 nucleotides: TGTGCCAGCAGCGACTTCAAGAGGGCGACAGATACGCAGTATTTT.

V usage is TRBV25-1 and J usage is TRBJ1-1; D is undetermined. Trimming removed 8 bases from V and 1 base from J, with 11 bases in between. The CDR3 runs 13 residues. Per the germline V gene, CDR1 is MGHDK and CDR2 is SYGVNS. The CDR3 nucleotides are TGTGCCAGCCGCCCCCCCAAGAACACTGAAGCTTTCTTT. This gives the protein CASRPPKNTEAFF.

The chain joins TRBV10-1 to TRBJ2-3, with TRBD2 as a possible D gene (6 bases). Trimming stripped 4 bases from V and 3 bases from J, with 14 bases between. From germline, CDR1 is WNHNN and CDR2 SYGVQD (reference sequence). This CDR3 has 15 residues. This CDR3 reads CASSVPGEGTDTQYF. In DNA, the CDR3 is TGCGCCAGCAGTGTTCCGGGAGAAGGGACAGATACGCAGTATTTT.

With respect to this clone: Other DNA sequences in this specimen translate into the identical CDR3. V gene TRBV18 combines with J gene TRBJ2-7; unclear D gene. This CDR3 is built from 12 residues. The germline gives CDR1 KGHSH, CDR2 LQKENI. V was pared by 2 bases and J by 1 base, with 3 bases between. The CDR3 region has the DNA TGTGCCAGCTCACCAGAATCCTACGAGCAGTACTTC. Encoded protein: CASSPESYEQYF.

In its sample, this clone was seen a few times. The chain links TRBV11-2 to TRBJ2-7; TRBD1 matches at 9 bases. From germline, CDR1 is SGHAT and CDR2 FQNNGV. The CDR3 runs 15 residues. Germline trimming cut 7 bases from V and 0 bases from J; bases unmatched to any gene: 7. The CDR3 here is CASNIPGQGSYEQYF. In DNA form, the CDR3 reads TGTGCCAGCAATATACCGGGACAGGGCTCCTACGAGCAGTACTTC.

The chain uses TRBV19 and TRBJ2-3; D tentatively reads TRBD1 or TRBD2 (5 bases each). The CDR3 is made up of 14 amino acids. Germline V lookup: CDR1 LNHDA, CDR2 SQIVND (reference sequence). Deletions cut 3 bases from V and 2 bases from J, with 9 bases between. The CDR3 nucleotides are TGTGCCAGTAGTATTAGAGGGGCCACAGATACGCAGTATTTT. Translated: CASSIRGATDTQYF.

CDR3 nucleotides: TGCGCCAGCAGCTTGGGGCTAGCGGGAGTTTCTGGGGAGCTGTTTTTT. Protein: CASSLGLAGVSGELFF. The gene calls are TRBV5-1 and TRBJ2-2; 10 nucleotides align to TRBD2. The CDR3 consists of 16 residues. V lost 0 bases to trimming and J lost 8 bases; unmatched junction nucleotides: 7. From germline, CDR1 is SGHRS and CDR2 YFSETQ.

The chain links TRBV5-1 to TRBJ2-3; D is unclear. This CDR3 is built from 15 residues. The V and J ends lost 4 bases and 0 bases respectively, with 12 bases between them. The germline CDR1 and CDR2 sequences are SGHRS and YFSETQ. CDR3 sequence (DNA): TGCGCCAGCAGCACTGATTCGGTGAGCACAGATACGCAGTATTTT. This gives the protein CASSTDSVSTDTQYF.